This TCR beta chain was observed in a study of Graves' ophthalmopathy and Graves' hyperthyroidism. Study-wide results and caveats: Blood also held most thyroid clonotypes expanded above 0.001 frequency.

This clonotype occurred many times. The antigen is undetermined. RNA transcripts yielded amplified TCR beta CDR3 regions. Investigators did first-round RT-PCR with HTBI primers, then second-round multiplex PCR. Each CDR3 protein is one row after TCRdb ran MiXCR on the multiplex PCR reads. Of about 400,000 distinct CDR3 sequences in the sample, around 16% were seen once. CDR3 length: 14 amino acids. Trimming left V 1 base short and J 10 bases short, with 12 bases between. CDR1 SGDLS and CDR2 YYNGEE come from the germline V gene. V gene TRBV9 combines with J gene TRBJ1-6; a possible D gene is TRBD1 (5 bases). Sequenced material: peripheral blood. The sequence was collected from a woman younger than 30 with Graves' ophthalmopathy. For the CDR3, the DNA is TGTGCCAGCAGCGTACGGGGGTTGGGGTCACCCCTCCACTTT. Amino acid sequence: CASSVRGLGSPLHF.